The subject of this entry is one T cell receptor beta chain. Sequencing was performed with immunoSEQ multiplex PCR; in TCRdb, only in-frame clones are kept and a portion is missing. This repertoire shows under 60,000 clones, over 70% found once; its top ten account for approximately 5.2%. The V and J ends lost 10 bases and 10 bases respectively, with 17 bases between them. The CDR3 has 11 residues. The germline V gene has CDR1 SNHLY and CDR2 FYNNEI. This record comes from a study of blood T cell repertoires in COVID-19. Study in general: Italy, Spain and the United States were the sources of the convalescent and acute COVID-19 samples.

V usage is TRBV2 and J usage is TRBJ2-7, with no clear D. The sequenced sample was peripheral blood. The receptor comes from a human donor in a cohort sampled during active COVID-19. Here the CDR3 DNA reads TGTGCCACTCATTCCCCTCAGGCTCAGTACTTC. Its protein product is CATHSPQAQYF.